A single sample is the source of the 8 T cell receptor beta chains below, sequenced in a study of cytomegalovirus exposure and HLA in healthy donors. Primers included in the PCR were 60 Vbeta and 13 Jbeta primers. This table comes from immunoSEQ multiplex PCR, and its TCRdb copy is limited to in-frame clones, with some not included. Here the sample spans more than 200,000 clones, almost 80% being singletons. Sequencing was done on a sample of PBMCs. The source is a male donor in good health and CMV-seronegative.

On this clone itself: No conserved phenylalanine or tryptophan is present at the end of the CDR3, so a read error is the likely explanation. This chain connects TRBV6-5 to TRBJ2-7; a possible D gene is TRBD2 (5 bases). The germline V gene encodes CDR1 MNHEY and CDR2 SVGAGI. The CDR3 runs 14 residues. V lost 6 bases, J lost 3 bases, and 15 bases lay in between. The CDR3 nucleotides read TGTGCCAGCAGGCCCCGCCTTGAGGGCTACGAGCAGTACCTC. This encodes CASRPRLEGYEQYL.

The V gene is TRBV6-6, the J gene TRBJ2-1, with TRBD2 as a possible D gene (5 bases). The CDR3 runs 12 residues. V was clipped by 0 bases and J by 8 bases, with 5 bases between them. Germline lookup yields CDR1 MNHNY and CDR2 SVGAGI (reference sequence). As DNA, the CDR3 is TGTGCCAGCAGTTACTCCGGGGATGAGCAGTTCTTC. This encodes CASSYSGDEQFF.

The table lists this clone with a few counts. The gene calls are TRBV30 and TRBJ2-7, with D possibly TRBD1 on 5 matching bases. Germline-derived CDR1 and CDR2 are GTSNPN and SVGIG (reference sequence). The CDR3 covers 12 residues. The V and J ends lost 4 bases and 5 bases respectively, with 12 bases between them. The CDR3 spells CAWTPLGDEQYF. CDR3 nucleotides: TGTGCCTGGACCCCCCTAGGGGACGAGCAGTACTTC.

The chain couples TRBV27 to TRBJ1-2; TRBD1 is a possible D gene (5 bases). Germline loops: CDR1 MNHEY, CDR2 SMNVEV (reference sequence). The CDR3 is made up of 13 amino acids. V was trimmed by 3 bases and J by 7 bases, leaving 12 bases between them. This chain's CDR3 is CASSFIDGGGYTF. CDR3 coding DNA: TGTGCCAGCAGTTTCATCGACGGGGGTGGCTACACCTTC.

CDR3 amino acids: CASSPPPGDGEKLFF. The CDR3 coding sequence is TGTGCCAGCAGCCCCCCCCCAGGGGATGGTGAAAAACTGTTTTTT. The chain carries TRBV7-6 and TRBJ1-4, with TRBD1 as a possible D gene (6 bases). This CDR3 spans 15 amino acids. V lost 5 bases and J 7 bases, leaving 17 bases between the germline ends. The germline V gene has CDR1 SGHVS and CDR2 FNYEAQ.

The chain recombines TRBV5-5 with TRBJ1-3; 8 bases agree with TRBD1. The junction had 11 bases not matched to a gene; V was cut back by 6 bases and J by 0 bases. CDR3 length: 17 residues. Per the germline V gene, CDR1 is SGHKS and CDR2 is YYEKEE (reference sequence). CDR3: CASIPQGGQISGNTIYF. In DNA form, the CDR3 reads TGTGCCAGCATCCCACAGGGGGGACAAATCTCTGGAAACACCATATATTTT.

The chain has TRBV6-1 and TRBJ1-2; D might be TRBD1 (6 bases). V lost 6 bases, J lost 5 bases, and 16 bases lay in between. The CDR3 is 14 residues long. Germline lookup yields CDR1 MNHNS and CDR2 SASEGT. The CDR3 spells CASREEGEGYGYTF. CDR3 DNA sequence: TGTGCCAGCAGGGAGGAGGGGGAGGGTTATGGCTACACCTTC.

The chain uses TRBV9 and TRBJ1-1, with D unresolved. V was pared by 0 bases and J by 8 bases, with 17 bases between. This CDR3 spans 15 amino acids. Germline loops: CDR1 SGDLS, CDR2 YYNGEE. CDR3 sequence: CASSVVGSTSAEAFF. DNA of the CDR3: TGTGCCAGCAGCGTAGTGGGCAGTACGTCAGCCGAAGCTTTCTTT.